This entry lists 18 T cell receptor beta chains sequenced from one sample in a study of blood T cell repertoires in COVID-19. Repertoires were generated with immunoSEQ multiplex PCR, while TCRdb's copy carries only in-frame clones and drops some. Of 450,000 to 500,000 clones in the sample, roughly 88% were seen once. Sequenced input: peripheral blood. The origin of the receptors is a human donor in a cohort sampled during active COVID-19.

This CDR3 reads CASGPRGPGANVLTF. The DNA of the CDR3 is TGTGCCAGCGGACCCAGGGGGCCTGGGGCCAACGTCCTGACTTTC. V is TRBV6-5 and J is TRBJ2-6; 8 nucleotides align to TRBD1. Per germline, CDR1 MNHEY and CDR2 SVGAGI. The CDR3 runs to 15 residues. Trimming removed 8 bases from V and 2 bases from J; junction bases left unmatched: 5.

The gene calls are TRBV10-1 and TRBJ1-1; D perhaps matches TRBD1 (6 bases). V was trimmed by 4 bases and J by 2 bases, leaving 8 bases between them. The CDR3 extends over 13 amino acids. Germline V gives CDR1 WNHNN, CDR2 SYGVQD (reference sequence). This chain's CDR3 is CASSGTANTEAFF. The CDR3 bases are TGCGCCAGCAGTGGGACAGCCAACACTGAAGCTTTCTTT.

The genes are TRBV5-5 and TRBJ2-4; 8 nucleotides agree with TRBD1. CDR3 size: 16 residues. Germline CDR1 and CDR2: SGHKS and YYEKEE (reference sequence). Unmatched junction bases numbered 12, after V lost 2 bases and J lost 8 bases. The CDR3 sequence is CASSFPPQGAVDIQYF. The CDR3 DNA follows: TGTGCCAGCAGCTTCCCGCCTCAGGGGGCAGTTGACATTCAGTACTTC.

This rearrangement joins TRBV28 to TRBJ1-5, with D possibly TRBD1 on 6 matching bases. Germline CDR1 reads MDHEN; CDR2 reads SYDVKM. The length of the CDR3 is 22 residues. The V end lost 3 bases, the J end lost 0 bases, and 30 bases lay between the germline ends. The CDR3 region is CASSLGKTSGTPFLYSNQPQHF. The CDR3 bases are TGTGCCAGCAGTTTGGGTAAAACCTCCGGGACACCCTTTTTATATAGCAATCAGCCCCAGCATTTT.

The chain uses TRBV9 and TRBJ1-2, with TRBD1 matching 9 bases. V gave up 4 bases and J gave up 3 bases; unmatched junction bases: 7. The CDR3 has 15 amino acids. From germline, CDR1 is SGDLS and CDR2 YYNGEE. The CDR3 nucleotides are TGTGCCAGCAGCCCCACAGGGGGCTCTCACTATGGCTACACCTTC. Translating it yields CASSPTGGSHYGYTF.

The chain is built from TRBV10-3 and TRBJ2-7, with D perhaps matching TRBD2 (7 bases). Per the germline V gene, CDR1 is ENHRY and CDR2 is SYGVKD. The CDR3 is 14 amino acids. The V end was cut by 4 bases, the J end by 2 bases, with 12 bases between. The CDR3 loop reads CAISGTGRAYEQYF. As DNA, the CDR3 is TGTGCCATCAGTGGAACAGGGAGGGCCTACGAGCAGTACTTC.

The chain carries TRBV6-1 and TRBJ1-2, with D perhaps TRBD1 (6 bases). Between the trimmed V and J ends, which lost 2 bases and 7 bases, there was a span of 8 bases. Germline lookup yields CDR1 MNHNS and CDR2 SASEGT. This CDR3 is 12 amino acids long. The CDR3 here is CASSEQGLGYTF. The CDR3 DNA is TGTGCCAGCAGTGAACAGGGGCTTGGCTACACCTTC.

This clone has a handful of counts. V gene TRBV3-1 (or the pseudogene TRBV3-2) combines with J gene TRBJ1-1; D unresolved. CDR1 is LGHDT and CDR2 is YNNKEL in the germline V gene (reference sequence). Trimming took off 4 bases at V and 5 bases at J, with 14 bases between the two ends. CDR3 length: 14 amino acids. The CDR3 DNA is TGTGCCAGCAGCCCTCAGGCTGGAGGGACTGAAGCTTTCTTT. Encoded protein: CASSPQAGGTEAFF.

There are a few counts of this clone. Other DNA variants within this sample encode the same CDR3. V is TRBV5-4 and J is TRBJ1-5; D may be TRBD1 (6 bases). The CDR3 length is 13 residues. The ends were cut back, 2 bases at V and 5 bases at J, with 8 bases in the middle. Germline CDR1 is SGHNT and CDR2 is YYREEE (reference sequence). The CDR3 DNA reads TGTGCCAGCAGCTTACAGGGAGATCAGCCCCAGCATTTT. Its protein product is CASSLQGDQPQHF.

The gene calls are TRBV19 and TRBJ1-1; 10 positions match TRBD1. The CDR3 spans 18 residues. Looked up from germline, CDR1 is LNHDA and CDR2 is SQIVND (reference sequence). After removal of 6 bases from V and 5 bases from J, the junction contained 18 bases not matched to a gene. For the CDR3, the DNA is TGTGCCAGTAGCCGGTTAGGGGGGACAGGGGACGTGCGTACTGAAGCTTTCTTT. Its translation: CASSRLGGTGDVRTEAFF.

The rearrangement links TRBV6-2 or TRBV6-3 to TRBJ2-1; perhaps TRBD1 as D (5 bases). Trimming removed 5 bases from V and 10 bases from J, with 18 bases in between. CDR1 is MNHEY, CDR2 SVGEGT, per germline. The length of the CDR3 is 14 residues. This CDR3 reads CASSPWGWLWEQFF. DNA for the CDR3: TGTGCCAGCAGTCCCTGGGGCTGGCTGTGGGAGCAGTTCTTC.

This clone was seen just once. The V call is TRBV3-1 (or the pseudogene TRBV3-2), the J call TRBJ1-6, with a possible D match to TRBD1 (5 bases). This CDR3 contains 15 residues. Between the trimmed V and J ends, which lost 4 bases and 10 bases, there was a span of 17 bases. Per germline, CDR1 LGHDT and CDR2 YNNKEL (reference sequence). CDR3 coding DNA: TGTGCCAGCAGCCCCAAGACAGTGTCCGGCTCACCCCTCCACTTT. Residues: CASSPKTVSGSPLHF.

This clone was counted a single time. V gene TRBV4-1 combines with J gene TRBJ2-7; 9 bases are a match to TRBD2. Trimming removed 1 base from V and 2 bases from J; junction bases left unmatched: 3. The germline V gene has CDR1 MGHRA and CDR2 YSYEKL. There are 15 residues in the CDR3. The CDR3 sequence is CASSQAAGGPYEQYF. The CDR3 DNA sequence: TGCGCCAGCAGCCAAGCTGCGGGAGGGCCCTACGAGCAGTACTTC.

This clone came up once. V is TRBV7-2 and J is TRBJ1-1; weak D call: TRBD1 (6 bases). Between the trimmed V and J ends, which lost 3 bases and 4 bases, there was a span of 12 bases. This CDR3 comprises 14 residues. In germline, CDR1 is SGHTA, CDR2 FQGNSA. DNA for the CDR3: TGTGCCAGCAGCTTTATTACAGGGCTCACTGAAGCTTTCTTT. It yields the protein CASSFITGLTEAFF.

This clone was recorded only once. This CDR3 is CATSDLSSRDTGELFF. For the CDR3, the DNA is TGTGCCACCAGTGATTTAAGTAGTCGAGACACCGGGGAGCTGTTTTTT. The chain employs TRBV24-1 and TRBJ2-2, with D hard to call. V was cut by 1 base and J by 3 bases, with 11 bases left in between. The CDR3 is 16 amino acids. Germline assignment: CDR1 KGHDR and CDR2 SFDVKD.

The V gene is TRBV15, the J gene TRBJ1-2; TRBD1 might be the D (5 bases). The germline CDR1 and CDR2 sequences are LNHNV and YYDKDF (reference sequence). The CDR3 loop spans 17 amino acids. V lost 0 bases and J lost 0, with 14 bases in between. CDR3 nucleotide sequence: TGTGCCACCAGCAGAGATCTTGGGGCCATCTCTAACTATGGCTACACCTTC. Translation gives CATSRDLGAISNYGYTF.

The rearrangement links TRBV5-1 to TRBJ2-3, with 10 bases that match TRBD1. The CDR3 has 15 amino acids. Germline V lookup: CDR1 SGHRS, CDR2 YFSETQ. The trim removed 0 bases at V and 5 bases at J, leaving 3 bases unmatched. The CDR3 spells CASSLGQGALDTQYF. Written as DNA, the CDR3 is TGCGCCAGCAGCTTGGGACAGGGGGCGTTAGATACGCAGTATTTT. Full variable domain (missing parts from reference TRBV5-1 and TRBJ2-3): KAGVTQTPRYLIKTRGQQVTLSCSPISGHRSVSWYQQTPGQGLQFLFEYFSETQRNKGNFPGRFSGRQFSNSRSEMNVSTLELGDSALYLCASSLGQGALDTQYFGPGTRLTVL.

This chain links TRBV5-1 with TRBJ2-1, with D perhaps matching TRBD2 (6 bases). The CDR3 is 15 amino acids. V was pared by 0 bases and J by 3 bases, with 10 bases between. CDR1 is SGHRS, CDR2 YFSETQ, per germline. The CDR3 DNA reads TGCGCCAGCAGCTTGGACGGGAGAAACTACAATGAGCAGTTCTTC. Its protein is CASSLDGRNYNEQFF.